This TCR beta chain was identified during a study of shared clonotypes between healthy human individuals. Measured with immunoSEQ multiplex PCR; TCRdb has only the in-frame clones, and not every one. The sample has roughly 2.2 million clones, approximately 93% seen once. Germline V CDR1 and CDR2: SGHRS, YFSETQ. J lost 2 bases, V lost 4 bases, and 11 bases had no gene match. This CDR3 contains 17 residues. The J gene is TRBJ2-3, the V gene TRBV5-1; 9 nucleotides align to TRBD1. The clonotype originates from a man younger than 35 in good health. Some clones in this sample may be carry-over from other donors' samples. The sequenced sample consisted of naive CD4+ T cells from PBMCs. Subset described: CD45RA+ positively selected. CDR3 nucleotides: TGCGCCAGCAGCGAAGGACGGACAGGGGACACCACAGATACGCAGTATTTT. Its protein is CASSEGRTGDTTDTQYF.